The T cell receptor (beta chain) described here comes from a study of shared clonotypes between healthy human individuals. Background on the study: Participating donors consisted of two women and three men aged 18 to 49.

HIV-negative, healthy adults without recent acute infections or vaccinations were the donors. This clone was counted a few times. Its matching antigen is unknown. In the source study's methods: ImmunoSEQ yielded junction-only sequences lacking quality scores, so filtering differed. TCRdb keeps only in-frame clones here, not all; method: immunoSEQ multiplex PCR. V, J and clone size are taken as reported in that table, and D and trimming were inferred from the DNA itself. The repertoire holds some 1 million clones, with roughly 70% as singletons. Broader study findings: Incompleteness in sorted-subset sequencing, despite large depth, was shown by rarefaction.

The CDR3 length is 13 residues. Per germline, CDR1 SNHLY and CDR2 FYNNEI. V was clipped by 9 bases and J by 4 bases; unmatched bases: 5. The sequence came from a man aged 18 to 35 in good health. This chain connects TRBV2 to TRBJ2-3; the match to TRBD2 covers 9 bases. Sequencing was done on a sample of memory CD4+ T cells sorted from blood. Subset described: CD45RA-negative fraction. The CDR3 nucleotides are TGTGCCAGTTTAGCGGGGGTCCCAGATACGCAGTATTTT. It encodes CASLAGVPDTQYF.